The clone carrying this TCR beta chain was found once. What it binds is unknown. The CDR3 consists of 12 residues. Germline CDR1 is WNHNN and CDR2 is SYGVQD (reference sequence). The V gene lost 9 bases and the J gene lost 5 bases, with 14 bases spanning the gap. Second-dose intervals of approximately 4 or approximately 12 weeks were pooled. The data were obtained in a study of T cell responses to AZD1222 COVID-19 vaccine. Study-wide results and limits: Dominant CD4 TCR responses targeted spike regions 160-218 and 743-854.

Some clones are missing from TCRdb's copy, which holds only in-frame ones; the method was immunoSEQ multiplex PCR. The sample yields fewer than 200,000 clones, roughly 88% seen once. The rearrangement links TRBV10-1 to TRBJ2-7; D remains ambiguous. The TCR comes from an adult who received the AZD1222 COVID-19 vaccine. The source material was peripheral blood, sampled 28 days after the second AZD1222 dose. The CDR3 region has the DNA TGCGCCAGACTTGCCCCCCCCAACGAGCAGTACTTC. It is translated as CARLAPPNEQYF.